Below are 10 T cell receptor beta chains sequenced from a single sample in a study of CD8 T cells in Susac syndrome. Reverse transcription of about 0.5 to 1 ug RNA used random hexamers. TCRdb ran MiXCR on the immunoSEQ multiplex PCR reads and lists one entry per CDR3 protein. The sample holds some 200,000 distinct CDR3 sequences, 90% to 95% seen once. Sequencing was carried out using CD4+ T cells from PBMCs. These TCRs come from a human donor with multiple sclerosis.

This clonotype has only one observation. This chain links TRBV5-1 with TRBJ2-7; D assignment may be TRBD1 or TRBD2 (5 bases each). V was clipped by 7 bases and J by 1 base, with 15 bases between them. This CDR3 has 14 residues. Germline V lookup: CDR1 SGHRS, CDR2 YFSETQ. CDR3 DNA: TGCGCCAGCTGTCCCGGGACCGCTTCCTACGAGCAGTACTTC. It translates to CASCPGTASYEQYF.

The chain recombines TRBV20-1 with TRBJ1-6; D call uncertain. The ends were cut back, 3 bases at V and 13 bases at J, with 19 bases in the middle. CDR3 size: 14 residues. From germline, CDR1 is DFQATT and CDR2 SNEGSKA (reference sequence). The CDR3 region has the DNA TGCAGTGCTAGTTTCTCCTCCTTCGATCCCCCCCTCCACTTT. Amino acid sequence: CSASFSSFDPPLHF.

The chain couples TRBV18 to TRBJ2-1; the D gene is possibly TRBD2 (5 bases). V was shortened by 3 bases and J by 0 bases, with 9 bases between the two germline ends. This CDR3 spans 15 amino acids. CDR1 and CDR2 from the germline V gene are KGHSH and LQKENI. CDR3 nucleotides: TGTGCCAGCTCACCTGGTAGCGCCTCCTACAATGAGCAGTTCTTC. Translating it yields CASSPGSASYNEQFF.

The chain uses TRBV29-1 and TRBJ1-5, with D possibly TRBD1 on 5 matching bases. The CDR3 spans 13 residues. The germline V and J ends were trimmed by 8 bases and 4 bases, with 15 bases remaining between them. Germline assignment: CDR1 SQVTM and CDR2 ANQGSEA. The CDR3: CSTAGTENQPQHF. For the CDR3, the DNA is TGCAGCACGGCCGGGACGGAGAATCAGCCCCAGCATTTT.

V usage is TRBV7-3 and J usage is TRBJ2-1; TRBD2 matches at 13 bases. There are 16 residues in the CDR3. From germline, CDR1 is SGHTA and CDR2 FQGTGA. Trimming removed 5 bases from V and 4 bases from J; junction bases left unmatched: 5. The CDR3 coding sequence is TGTGCCAGCAGCCCGGGGACTAGCGGGGTTTACAATGAGCAGTTCTTC. This encodes CASSPGTSGVYNEQFF.

The genes are TRBV20-1 and TRBJ1-2; D is unclear. The germline CDR1 and CDR2 sequences are DFQATT and SNEGSKA (reference sequence). The CDR3 length is 14 residues. V was pared by 1 base and J by 7 bases, with 16 bases between. Written as DNA, the CDR3 is TGCAGTGCTAGAGGGATCGACCGTACAAGTGGCTACACCTTC. Translating it yields CSARGIDRTSGYTF.

The chain has TRBV29-1 and TRBJ2-7, with D perhaps assigned TRBD1 or TRBD2 (5 bases each). The germline gives CDR1 SQVTM, CDR2 ANQGSEA. With 7 bases removed from V and 6 bases from J, the gap between germline ends came to 13 bases. The CDR3 loop spans 11 amino acids. This CDR3 is CSGTLRGEQYF. The CDR3 DNA is TGCAGCGGAACACTGAGGGGCGAGCAGTACTTC.

The chain employs TRBV30 and TRBJ2-3; maybe TRBD2 (7 bases). Between the trimmed V and J ends, which lost 6 bases and 0 bases, there was a span of 13 bases. Germline V gene sequence: CDR1 GTSNPN, CDR2 SVGIG (reference sequence). There are 14 residues in the CDR3. CDR3 amino acids: CACKRGGSTDTQYF. CDR3 bases: TGTGCCTGCAAAAGGGGGGGTAGCACAGATACGCAGTATTTT.

This chain uses TRBV4-1 with TRBJ2-5; a possible D gene is TRBD2 (6 bases). V dropped 2 bases and J dropped 5 bases, with 15 bases sitting between them. The CDR3 consists of 15 residues. From germline, CDR1 is MGHRA and CDR2 YSYEKL. Written as DNA, the CDR3 is TGCGCCAGCAGCCAATCCGGGAGAGGGTGGGAGACCCAGTACTTC. It yields the protein CASSQSGRGWETQYF.

The chain joins TRBV30 to TRBJ1-2; D might be TRBD1 (6 bases). The CDR3 spans 13 residues. Per germline, CDR1 GTSNPN and CDR2 SVGIG (reference sequence). Trimming left V 8 bases short and J 6 bases short, with 19 bases between. The CDR3 reads CARGGQEYDGYTF. The CDR3 region has the DNA TGTGCCCGGGGGGGGCAGGAGTATGATGGCTACACCTTC. The full variable domain, completed using reference TRBV30 and TRBJ1-2, is SQTIHQWPATLVQPVGSPLSLECTVEGTSNPNLYWYRQAAGRGLQLLFYSVGIGQISSEVPQNLSASRPQDRQFILSSKKLLLSDSGFYLCARGGQEYDGYTFGSGTRLTVV.